This T cell receptor (beta chain) appears in the sequencing data of a study of response to subunit inactivated influenza vaccine. General study points: With each seasonal influenza vaccination, the authors suggested, few new T cells are recruited.

Trimming took 0 bases from V and 2 from J, leaving 15 bases between them. The CDR3 extends over 17 amino acids. The germline V gene encodes CDR1 LGHNA and CDR2 YSLEER. About this clonotype: Its specificity is not known.

TCRdb used MiXCR to reprocess the RT-PCR reads, holding one entry per CDR3 protein. The table includes some 850,000 distinct CDR3 sequences, roughly 18% detected once. The chain employs TRBV4-3 and TRBJ2-3; D is unclear. Sample: PBMCs from blood, taken more than 4 days after vaccination. The receptor's source is a man between 50 and 59 years old who received an inactivated influenza vaccine. CDR3: CASSQDSWYGVTDTQYF. DNA for the CDR3: TGCGCCAGCAGCCAAGATAGCTGGTATGGAGTCACAGATACGCAGTATTTT.